This TCR beta chain was recovered during a study of chemoradiotherapy in HPV16-positive cancers. The J segment lost 5 bases and the V segment lost 3 bases, leaving 6 bases of the junction unmatched. This CDR3 contains 15 residues. Germline assignment: CDR1 WSHSY and CDR2 SAAADI. Libraries were prepared by immunoSEQ multiplex PCR; TCRdb keeps only in-frame clonotypes and omits some of them. The sample includes 7,500 to 9,000 clones, 70% to 90% seen only once; the top ten take under 3.5%. Repeated repertoire sampling spanned the course of chemoradiotherapy. The source of this sequence is a human donor with HPV-associated anogenital cancer. The rearrangement uses TRBV10-2 and TRBJ2-3; 9 bases line up with TRBD2. The source material was tumor tissue, sampled from a patient who underwent chemoradiotherapy. Written as DNA, the CDR3 is TGCGCCAGCAGTGAACGGCGGGGGGGCCTAGATACGCAGTATTTT. This gives the protein CASSERRGGLDTQYF.